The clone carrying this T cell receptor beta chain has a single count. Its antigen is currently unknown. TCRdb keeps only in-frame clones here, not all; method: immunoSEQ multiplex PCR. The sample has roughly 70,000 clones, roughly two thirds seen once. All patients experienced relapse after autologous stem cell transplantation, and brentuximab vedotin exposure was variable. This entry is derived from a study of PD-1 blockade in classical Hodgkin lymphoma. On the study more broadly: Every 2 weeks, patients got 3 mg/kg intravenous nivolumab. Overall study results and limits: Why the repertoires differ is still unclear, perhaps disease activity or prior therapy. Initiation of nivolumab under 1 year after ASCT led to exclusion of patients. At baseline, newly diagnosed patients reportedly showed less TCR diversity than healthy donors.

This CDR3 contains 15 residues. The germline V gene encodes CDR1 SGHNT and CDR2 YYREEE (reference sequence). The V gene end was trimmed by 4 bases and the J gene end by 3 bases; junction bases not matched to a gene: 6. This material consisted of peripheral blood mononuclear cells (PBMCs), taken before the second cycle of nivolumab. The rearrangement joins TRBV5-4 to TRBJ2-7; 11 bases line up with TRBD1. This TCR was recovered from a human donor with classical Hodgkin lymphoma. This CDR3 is CASSQTGTGGYEQYF. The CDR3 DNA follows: TGTGCCAGCAGCCAAACCGGGACAGGGGGCTACGAGCAGTACTTC.